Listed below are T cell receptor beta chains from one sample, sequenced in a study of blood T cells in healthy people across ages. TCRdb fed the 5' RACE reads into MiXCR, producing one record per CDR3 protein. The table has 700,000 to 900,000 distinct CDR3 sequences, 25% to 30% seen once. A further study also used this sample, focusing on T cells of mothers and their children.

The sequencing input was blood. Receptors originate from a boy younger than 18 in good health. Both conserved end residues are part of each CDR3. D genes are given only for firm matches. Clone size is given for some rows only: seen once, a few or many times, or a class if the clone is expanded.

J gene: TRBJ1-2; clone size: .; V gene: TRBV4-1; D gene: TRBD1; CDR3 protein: CASSQARGDYGYTF; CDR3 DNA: TGCGCCAGCAGCCAAGCCAGGGGGGACTATGGCTACACCTTC
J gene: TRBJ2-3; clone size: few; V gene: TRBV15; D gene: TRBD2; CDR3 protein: CATSDSGGFRADTQYF; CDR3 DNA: TGTGCCACCAGCGACAGCGGGGGGTTTCGCGCAGATACGCAGTATTTT
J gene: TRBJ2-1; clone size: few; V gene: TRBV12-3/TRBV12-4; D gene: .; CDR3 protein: CASSYIAFNEQFF; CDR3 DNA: TGTGCCAGCAGTTATATAGCGTTCAATGAGCAGTTCTTC
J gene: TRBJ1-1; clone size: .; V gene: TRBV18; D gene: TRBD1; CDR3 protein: CASSPGDRGTMNTEAFF; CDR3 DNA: TGTGCCAGCTCACCTGGGGACAGGGGGACAATGAACACTGAAGCTTTCTTT
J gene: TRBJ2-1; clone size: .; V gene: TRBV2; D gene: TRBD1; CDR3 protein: CASRPPGGGEQFF; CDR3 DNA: TGTGCCAGCAGGCCACCAGGGGGCGGGGAGCAGTTCTTC
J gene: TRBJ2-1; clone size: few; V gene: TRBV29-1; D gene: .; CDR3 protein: CSVEGESRSYNEQFF; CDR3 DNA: TGCAGCGTTGAAGGGGAGTCCCGCTCCTACAATGAGCAGTTCTTC
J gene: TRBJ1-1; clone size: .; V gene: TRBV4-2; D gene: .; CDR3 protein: CASSQVGDPVNTEAFF; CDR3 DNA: TGTGCCAGCAGCCAAGTAGGGGACCCGGTGAACACTGAAGCTTTCTTT
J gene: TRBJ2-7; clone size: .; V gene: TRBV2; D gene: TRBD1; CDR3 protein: CASIYDRASYEQYF; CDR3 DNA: TGTGCCAGCATTTATGACAGGGCCTCCTACGAGCAGTACTTC
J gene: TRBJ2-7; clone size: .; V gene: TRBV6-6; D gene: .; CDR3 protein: CASSGDISSYEQYF; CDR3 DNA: TGTGCCAGCAGTGGGGACATATCCTCCTACGAGCAGTACTTC
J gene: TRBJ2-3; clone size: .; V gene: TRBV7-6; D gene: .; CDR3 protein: CASSPQDSYTDTQYF; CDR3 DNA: TGTGCCAGCAGCCCCCAGGACAGCTACACAGATACGCAGTATTTT
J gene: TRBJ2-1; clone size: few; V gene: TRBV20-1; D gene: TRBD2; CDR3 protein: CSARDQTSGSYNEQFF; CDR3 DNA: TGCAGTGCTAGAGATCAAACTAGCGGGTCCTACAATGAGCAGTTCTTC
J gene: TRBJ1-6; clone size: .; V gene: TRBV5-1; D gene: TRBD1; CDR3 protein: CASSWDRGFTGNSPLHF; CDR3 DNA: TGCGCCAGCAGCTGGGACAGGGGTTTTACCGGTAATTCACCCCTCCACTTT
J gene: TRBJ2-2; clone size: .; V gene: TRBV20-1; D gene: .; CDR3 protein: CSARERDDTGELSF; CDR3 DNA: TGCAGTGCTAGAGAAAGGGATGACACCGGGGAGCTGTCTTTT
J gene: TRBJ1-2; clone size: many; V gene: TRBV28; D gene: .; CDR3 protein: CASSSYRVHTF; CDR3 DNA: TGTGCCAGCAGTTCATACAGGGTTCACACCTTC
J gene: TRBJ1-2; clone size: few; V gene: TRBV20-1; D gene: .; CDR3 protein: CSARDHSRPYGYTF; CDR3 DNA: TGCAGTGCTAGAGATCATAGCAGGCCCTATGGCTACACCTTC
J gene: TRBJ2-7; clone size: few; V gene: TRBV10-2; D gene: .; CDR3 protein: CASSDDYGFYEQYF; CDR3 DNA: TGCGCCAGCAGTGACGATTATGGGTTTTACGAGCAGTACTTC
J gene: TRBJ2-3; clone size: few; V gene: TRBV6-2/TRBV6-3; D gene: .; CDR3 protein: CASSRQNTDTQYF; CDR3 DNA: TGTGCCAGCAGTCGACAGAACACAGATACGCAGTATTTT
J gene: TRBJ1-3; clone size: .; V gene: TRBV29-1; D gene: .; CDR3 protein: CSGRDIGNTIYF; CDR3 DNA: TGCAGCGGGAGGGATATCGGAAACACCATATATTTT
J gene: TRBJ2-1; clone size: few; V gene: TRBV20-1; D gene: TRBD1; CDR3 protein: CSARDLRGSYNEQFF; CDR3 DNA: TGCAGTGCTAGAGATCTCAGGGGGTCCTACAATGAGCAGTTCTTC
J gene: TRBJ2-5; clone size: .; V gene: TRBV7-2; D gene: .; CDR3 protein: CASSSEARGETQYF; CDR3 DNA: TGTGCCAGCAGCTCCGAAGCGCGCGGTGAGACCCAGTACTTC
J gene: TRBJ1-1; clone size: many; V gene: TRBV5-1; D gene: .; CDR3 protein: CASSVGDTQPENTEAFF; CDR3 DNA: TGCGCCAGCAGCGTCGGGGACACGCAACCGGAAAACACTGAAGCTTTCTTT
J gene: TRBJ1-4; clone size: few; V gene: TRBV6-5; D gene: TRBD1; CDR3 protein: CASSYSTTGKVGKLFF; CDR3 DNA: TGTGCCAGCAGTTACTCAACGACAGGGAAGGTTGGAAAACTGTTTTTT
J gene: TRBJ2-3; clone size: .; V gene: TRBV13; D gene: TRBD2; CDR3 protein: CASSPSGLSTDTQYF; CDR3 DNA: TGTGCCAGCAGCCCTAGCGGGCTCAGCACAGATACGCAGTATTTT
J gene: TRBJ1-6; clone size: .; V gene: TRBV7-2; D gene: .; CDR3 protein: CASSPGLPGALVYNSPLHF; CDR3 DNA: TGTGCCAGCAGCCCGGGCCTCCCCGGGGCCCTGGTCTATAATTCACCCCTCCACTTT
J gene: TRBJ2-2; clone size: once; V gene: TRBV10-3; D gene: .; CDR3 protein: CAISESVTGITGELFF; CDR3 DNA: TGTGCCATCAGTGAGTCTGTTACGGGAATCACCGGGGAGCTGTTTTTT
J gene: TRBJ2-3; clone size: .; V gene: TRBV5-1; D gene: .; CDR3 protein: CASSRNPGTDTQYF; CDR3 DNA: TGCGCCAGCAGCCGTAATCCCGGCACAGATACGCAGTATTTT
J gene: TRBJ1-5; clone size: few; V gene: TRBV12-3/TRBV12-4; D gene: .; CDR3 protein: CASSADRLNQPQHF; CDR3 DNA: TGTGCCAGCAGTGCCGACAGGCTCAATCAGCCCCAGCATTTT
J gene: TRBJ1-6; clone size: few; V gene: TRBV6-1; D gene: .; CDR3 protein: CATIALTGQDSPLHF; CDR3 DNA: TGTGCCACCATAGCGCTTACGGGGCAGGATTCACCCCTCCACTTT
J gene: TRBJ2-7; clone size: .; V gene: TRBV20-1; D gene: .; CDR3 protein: CSAREEGFEQYF; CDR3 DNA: TGCAGTGCTAGAGAAGAAGGTTTCGAGCAGTACTTC
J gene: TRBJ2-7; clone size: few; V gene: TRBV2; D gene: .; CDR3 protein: CASSGEYEQYF; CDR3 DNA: TGTGCCAGCAGTGGAGAGTACGAGCAGTACTTC
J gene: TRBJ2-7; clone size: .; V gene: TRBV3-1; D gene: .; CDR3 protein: CASSHARQAGAYEQYF; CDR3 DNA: TGTGCCAGCAGCCATGCTCGACAGGCCGGGGCCTACGAGCAGTACTTC
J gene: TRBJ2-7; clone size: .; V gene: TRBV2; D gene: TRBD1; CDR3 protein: CAREGQETYEQYF; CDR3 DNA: TGTGCCAGGGAGGGACAGGAGACCTACGAGCAGTACTTC
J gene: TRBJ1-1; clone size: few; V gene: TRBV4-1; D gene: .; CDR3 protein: CASSQEGVGTEAFF; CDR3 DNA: TGCGCCAGCAGCCAGGAAGGGGTGGGCACTGAAGCTTTCTTT
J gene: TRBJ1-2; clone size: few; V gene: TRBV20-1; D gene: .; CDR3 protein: CSAREDSSDGYTF; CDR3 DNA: TGCAGTGCTAGGGAGGACAGTTCGGATGGCTACACCTTC
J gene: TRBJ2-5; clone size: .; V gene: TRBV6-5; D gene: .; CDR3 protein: CASSSDTTETQYF; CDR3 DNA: TGTGCCAGCAGTTCCGATACCACAGAGACCCAGTACTTC
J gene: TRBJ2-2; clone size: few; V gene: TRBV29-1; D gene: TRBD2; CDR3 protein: CSIAYSPGGVDTGELFF; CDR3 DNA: TGCAGCATCGCATATTCTCCTGGGGGGGTCGACACCGGGGAGCTGTTTTTT
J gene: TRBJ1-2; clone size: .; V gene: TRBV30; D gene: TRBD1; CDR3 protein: CAWDGTGGNYGYTF; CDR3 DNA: TGTGCCTGGGACGGGACAGGGGGGAACTATGGCTACACCTTC
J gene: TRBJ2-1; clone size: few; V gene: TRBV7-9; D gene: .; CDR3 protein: CASSLKTRVFEQFF; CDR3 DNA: TGTGCCAGCAGCTTAAAGACCCGGGTATTTGAGCAGTTCTTC
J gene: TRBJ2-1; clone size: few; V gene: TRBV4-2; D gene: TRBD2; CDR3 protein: CASSQARGGLNNEQFF; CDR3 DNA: TGTGCCAGCAGCCAAGCCCGCGGGGGGCTCAACAATGAGCAGTTCTTC
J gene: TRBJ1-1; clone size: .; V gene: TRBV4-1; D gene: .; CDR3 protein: CASSQDWPGPAFF; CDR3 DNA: TGCGCCAGCAGCCAAGATTGGCCCGGCCCAGCTTTCTTT
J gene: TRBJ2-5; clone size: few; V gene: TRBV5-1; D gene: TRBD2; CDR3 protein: CASSLEAGTRETQYF; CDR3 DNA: TGCGCCAGCAGCTTGGAAGCGGGAACCAGGGAGACCCAGTACTTC
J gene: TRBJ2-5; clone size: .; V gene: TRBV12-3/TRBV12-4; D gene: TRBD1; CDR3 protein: CASSSSFLDRAAQTQYF; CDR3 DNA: TGTGCCAGCAGTTCCTCTTTTCTTGACAGGGCGGCGCAGACCCAGTACTTC
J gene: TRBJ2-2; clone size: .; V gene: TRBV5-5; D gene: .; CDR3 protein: CASSRGPAAGELFF; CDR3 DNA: TGTGCCAGCAGCCGAGGGCCGGCGGCCGGGGAGCTGTTTTTT
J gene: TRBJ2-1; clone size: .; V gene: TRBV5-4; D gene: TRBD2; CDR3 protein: CASSLASGGPYNEQFF; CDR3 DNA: TGTGCCAGCAGCTTGGCTAGCGGGGGGCCCTACAATGAGCAGTTCTTC
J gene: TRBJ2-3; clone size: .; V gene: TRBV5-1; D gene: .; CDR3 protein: CASSPSVSAPDTQYF; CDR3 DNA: TGCGCCAGCAGCCCTAGCGTCTCAGCACCAGATACGCAGTATTTT
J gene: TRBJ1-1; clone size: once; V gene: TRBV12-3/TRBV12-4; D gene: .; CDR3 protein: CASSYSDRGNTEAFF; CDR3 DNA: TGTGCCAGCAGTTACTCCGACAGAGGGAACACTGAAGCTTTCTTT
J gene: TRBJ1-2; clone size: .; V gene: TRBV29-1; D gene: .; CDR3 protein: CSVGDTNYGYTF; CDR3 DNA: TGCAGCGTTGGGGACACTAACTATGGCTACACCTTC
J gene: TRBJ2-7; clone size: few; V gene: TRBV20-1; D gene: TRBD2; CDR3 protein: CSAESPSGGSYEQYF; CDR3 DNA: TGCAGTGCCGAAAGCCCCAGCGGGGGGTCCTACGAGCAGTACTTC